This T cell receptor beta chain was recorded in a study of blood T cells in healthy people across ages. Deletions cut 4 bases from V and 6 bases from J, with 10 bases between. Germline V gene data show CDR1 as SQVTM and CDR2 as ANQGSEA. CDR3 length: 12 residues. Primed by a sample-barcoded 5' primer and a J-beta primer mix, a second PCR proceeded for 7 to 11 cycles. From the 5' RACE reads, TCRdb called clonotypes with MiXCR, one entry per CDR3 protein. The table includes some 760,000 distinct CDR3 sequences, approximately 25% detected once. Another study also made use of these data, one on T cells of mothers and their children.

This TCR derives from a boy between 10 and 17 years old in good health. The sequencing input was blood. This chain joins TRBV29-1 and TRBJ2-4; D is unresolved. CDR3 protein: CSVVLETNIQYF. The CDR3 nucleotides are TGCAGCGTTGTACTTGAGACAAACATTCAGTACTTC.